This T cell receptor beta chain was observed in a study of T cell responses to AZD1222 COVID-19 vaccine. Sequencing was performed with immunoSEQ multiplex PCR; in TCRdb, only in-frame clones are kept and a portion is missing. The sample includes some 150,000 clones, 80% to 95% seen only once; the top ten take about 3.7%. The length of the CDR3 is 19 residues. Germline V CDR1 and CDR2: LGHDT, YNNKEL (reference sequence). J lost 6 bases, V lost 3 bases, and 19 bases had no gene match. The starting material was peripheral blood, obtained 28 days after the second AZD1222 dose. The TCR comes from an adult who received the AZD1222 COVID-19 vaccine. The chain employs TRBV3-1 (or the pseudogene TRBV3-2) and TRBJ2-2; TRBD2 aligns across 7 bases. As DNA, the CDR3 is TGTGCCAGCAGCCACCACGCCACCCGGGACGGGAGGCCGGCCGGGGAGCTGTTTTTT. It translates to CASSHHATRDGRPAGELFF.